This T cell receptor (beta chain) derives from a study of T cell repertoires in cytomegalovirus infection. TCRdb passed the reads through MiXCR, listing each CDR3 protein once. This table has roughly 920,000 distinct CDR3 sequences, under 40% appearing once. On this clonotype itself: Its antigen is not known. A clone one base away is much larger, so this may be a read error.

The sample was cultured CD8+ T cells from PBMCs, taken from culture after CMV antigen stimulation. This TCR came from a human donor in good health (CMV status not recorded). Some clones in this sample may be carry-over from other donors' samples.

CDR3 bases: TGTGCCAGCAGAGGGACAGTGGAGACCCAGTACTTC. Residues: CASRGTVETQYF. This rearrangement joins TRBV7-9 to TRBJ2-5, with 7 bases lining up with TRBD1. V lost 6 bases and J lost 5; bases outside the gene matches: 3. The CDR3 extends over 12 amino acids. CDR1 SEHNR and CDR2 FQNEAQ come from the germline V gene (reference sequence).